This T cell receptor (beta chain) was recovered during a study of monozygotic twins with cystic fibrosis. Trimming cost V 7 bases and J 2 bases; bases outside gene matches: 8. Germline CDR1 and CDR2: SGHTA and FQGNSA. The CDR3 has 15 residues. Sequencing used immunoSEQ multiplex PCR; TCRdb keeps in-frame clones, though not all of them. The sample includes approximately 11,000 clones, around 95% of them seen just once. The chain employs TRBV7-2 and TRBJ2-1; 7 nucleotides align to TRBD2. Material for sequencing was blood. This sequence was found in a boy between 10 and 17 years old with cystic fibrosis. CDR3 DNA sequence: TGTGCCAGCAACCCACCGGGACTAACCTACAATGAGCAGTTCTTC. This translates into CASNPPGLTYNEQFF.